Shown below are 30 T cell receptor beta chains from a single sample sequenced in a study of T cell responses to AZD1222 COVID-19 vaccine. Using immunoSEQ multiplex PCR, the repertoire was profiled, and TCRdb retains in-frame clones only, with some absent. Of 150,000 to 200,000 clones listed, around 90% are singletons. This material consisted of peripheral blood, taken on day 0 of AZD1222 vaccination. The receptors come from an adult in good health.

In this sample, this clone turned up once. The chain couples TRBV30 to TRBJ2-7; D gene ambiguous. Trimming stripped 2 bases from V and 5 bases from J, with 16 bases between. The CDR3 contains 14 residues. Germline V lookup: CDR1 GTSNPN, CDR2 SVGIG (reference sequence). The CDR3 loop is CAWSPVLLRDEQYF. DNA for the CDR3: TGTGCCTGGAGTCCCGTTCTACTTAGGGACGAGCAGTACTTC.

The V and J genes are TRBV5-6 and TRBJ1-6; D not certain. V shed 0 bases and J shed 5 bases, with 12 bases lying between them. Germline-derived CDR1 and CDR2 are SGHDT and YYEEEE. The CDR3 consists of 16 residues. CDR3 bases: TGTGCCAGCAGCTTGGAGCTTGGGCAGAATAATTCACCCCTCCACTTT. It specifies CASSLELGQNNSPLHF.

The V gene is TRBV3-1 (or the pseudogene TRBV3-2), the J gene TRBJ1-4, with D perhaps matching TRBD1 (5 bases). Germline values: CDR1 LGHDT, CDR2 YNNKEL (reference sequence). CDR3 length: 15 amino acids. Trimming removed 1 base from V and 5 bases from J, with 11 bases in between. CDR3 sequence reads: CASSQAGTGNEKLFF. For the CDR3, the DNA is TGTGCCAGCAGCCAAGCCGGGACGGGAAATGAAAAACTGTTTTTT.

The rearrangement uses TRBV6-5 and TRBJ2-7; no definite D call. CDR1 and CDR2 from the germline V gene are MNHEY and SVGAGI. V was trimmed by 7 bases and J by 8 bases, leaving 21 bases between them. The CDR3 consists of 14 residues. Here the CDR3 DNA reads TGTGCCAGCAAGGTCAGCGTTGGGCCTGCGAAGCAGTACTTC. As protein: CASKVSVGPAKQYF.

The V gene is TRBV28, the J gene TRBJ1-3; the D gene is possibly TRBD1 (6 bases). CDR1 is MDHEN, CDR2 SYDVKM, per germline. Between the trimmed V and J ends, which lost 4 bases and 4 bases, there was a span of 8 bases. This CDR3 is built from 13 residues. The CDR3 is CASSYDRGNTIYF. Written as DNA, the CDR3 is TGTGCCAGCAGTTACGACAGGGGAAACACCATATATTTT.

The chain combines TRBV18 with TRBJ2-1; 10 nucleotides line up with TRBD2. The junction had 11 bases not matched to a gene; V was cut back by 2 bases and J by 10 bases. Germline V gene data show CDR1 as KGHSH and CDR2 as LQKENI. This CDR3 is built from 16 residues. The CDR3 nucleotides read TGTGCCAGCTCACCAGTATCATTTACTAGCGGGGCGGAGCAGTTCTTC. Translated: CASSPVSFTSGAEQFF.

The genes are TRBV9 and TRBJ2-5; TRBD2 agrees at 9 bases. Germline V gene sequence: CDR1 SGDLS, CDR2 YYNGEE. With V trimmed by 4 bases and J by 4 bases, 8 bases remained unmatched. CDR3 length: 15 residues. The CDR3 sequence is CASSSLAGSGETQYF. The CDR3 bases are TGTGCCAGCAGCTCCCTAGCGGGATCGGGAGAGACCCAGTACTTC.

The J gene is TRBJ1-4, the V gene TRBV15, with D possibly TRBD1 on 5 matching bases. The V gene lost 5 bases and the J gene lost 0 bases, with 10 bases spanning the gap. The length of the CDR3 is 15 residues. Germline lookup yields CDR1 LNHNV and CDR2 YYDKDF (reference sequence). The CDR3 region is CATSFGGATNEKLFF. The CDR3 bases are TGTGCCACCAGCTTCGGGGGGGCAACTAATGAAAAACTGTTTTTT.

Concerning this clone: An end of the junction differs from the germline gene, which may be a read error. The chain joins TRBV11-2 to TRBJ2-4; TRBD2 agrees at 8 bases. Germline assignment: CDR1 SGHAT and CDR2 FQNNGV. The CDR3 extends over 16 amino acids. The CDR3 reads CASSLVRGALGNIQYF. As DNA, the CDR3 is TGTGCCAGCAGTTTAGTGCGGGGGGCCTTGGGAAACATTCAGTACTTC.

The CDR3 here is CASSLFVGNIGNTEAFF. The CDR3 nucleotides read TGTGCCAGCAGTTTATTCGTGGGGAACATAGGGAACACTGAAGCTTTCTTT. This rearrangement joins TRBV27 to TRBJ1-1; D ambiguous. In germline, CDR1 is MNHEY, CDR2 SMNVEV (reference sequence). Trimming left V 1 base short and J 1 base short, with 16 bases between. The CDR3 runs to 17 residues.

The chain uses TRBV5-6 and TRBJ2-2; TRBD2 agrees at 11 bases. The V gene end was trimmed by 2 bases and the J gene end by 3 bases; junction bases not matched to a gene: 6. The CDR3 has 17 residues. Looked up from germline, CDR1 is SGHDT and CDR2 is YYEEEE. CDR3 protein: CASSFWGTSGYTGELFF. The CDR3 nucleotides read TGTGCCAGCAGCTTTTGGGGGACTAGCGGATACACCGGGGAGCTGTTTTTT.

The CDR3 DNA sequence: TGTGCCAGCAGCTCCCCCCCAGGAGGCGAGCAGTACTTC. Amino acid sequence: CASSSPPGGEQYF. The chain combines TRBV28 with TRBJ2-7, with D maybe TRBD2 (5 bases). Germline V gene lookup returns CDR1 MDHEN and CDR2 SYDVKM. Between the trimmed V and J ends, which lost 6 bases and 6 bases, there was a span of 15 bases. The CDR3 consists of 13 residues.

As DNA, the CDR3 is TGTGCCAGTAGTATAAATTCGAGGGGACCCTACGAGCAGTACTTC. Protein sequence: CASSINSRGPYEQYF. The chain couples TRBV19 to TRBJ2-7; D is tentatively TRBD1 or TRBD2 (5 bases each). Germline CDR1 is LNHDA and CDR2 is SQIVND (reference sequence). Trimming took off 2 bases at V and 2 bases at J, with 13 bases between the two ends. The CDR3 runs to 15 residues.

The rearrangement uses TRBV7-9 and TRBJ1-1, with 9 bases identical to TRBD1. Germline loops: CDR1 SEHNR, CDR2 FQNEAQ (reference sequence). J gave up 1 base and V 0 bases, and 0 bases lay outside the gene matches. The CDR3 spans 15 residues. The CDR3 here is CASSLADRGNTEAFF. The CDR3 coding sequence is TGTGCCAGCAGCTTAGCGGACAGGGGGAACACTGAAGCTTTCTTT.

V gene TRBV15 combines with J gene TRBJ1-2; a weak D match, TRBD1 (5 bases). The V and J ends lost 3 bases and 6 bases respectively, with 8 bases between them. The germline gives CDR1 LNHNV, CDR2 YYDKDF (reference sequence). This CDR3 is built from 12 residues. The CDR3 bases are TGTGCCACCAGCAGGACCAGGGATGGCTACACCTTC. Translation: CATSRTRDGYTF.

This clone was counted once. The V call is TRBV3-1 (or the pseudogene TRBV3-2), the J call TRBJ1-2; a weak D match, TRBD1 (5 bases). The CDR3 totals 16 residues. Between the trimmed V and J ends, which lost 1 base and 3 bases, there was a span of 15 bases. Germline values: CDR1 LGHDT, CDR2 YNNKEL (reference sequence). The DNA for the CDR3 is TGTGCCAGCAGCCAAGCGGGCCTGGGGGGGTACTATGGCTACACCTTC. This gives the protein CASSQAGLGGYYGYTF.

This chain uses TRBV5-6 with TRBJ1-6; D is unresolved. The CDR3 is 15 residues long. The V gene's germline CDR1 is SGHDT and CDR2 YYEEEE. Trimming stripped 1 base from V and 3 bases from J, with 8 bases between. The CDR3 spells CASSLKGFYNSPLHF. In nucleotides, the CDR3 is TGTGCCAGCAGCTTGAAAGGGTTCTATAATTCACCCCTCCACTTT.

The V and J genes are TRBV3-1 (or the pseudogene TRBV3-2) and TRBJ2-7, with a weak D call TRBD2 (6 bases). Trimming took 4 bases from V and 2 from J, leaving 18 bases between them. This CDR3 spans 16 amino acids. Per germline, CDR1 LGHDT and CDR2 YNNKEL (reference sequence). Here the CDR3 DNA reads TGTGCCAGCAGCCCCCCTGCGCTAGCGACACCCTACGAGCAGTACTTC. Encoded protein: CASSPPALATPYEQYF.

The chain carries TRBV19 and TRBJ2-2; D might be TRBD2 (5 bases). Germline V gene sequence: CDR1 LNHDA, CDR2 SQIVND (reference sequence). The CDR3 sequence is 16 residues long. Trimming removed 3 bases at V and 0 bases at J, with 11 bases between. The CDR3 region is CASSIYPGSNTGELFF. The DNA for the CDR3 is TGTGCCAGTAGTATTTATCCGGGATCGAACACCGGGGAGCTGTTTTTT. The complete variable domain, with remaining parts taken from reference TRBV19 and TRBJ2-2, reads DGGITQSPKYLFRKEGQNVTLSCEQNLNHDAMYWYRQDPGQGLRLIYYSQIVNDFQKGDIAEGYSVSREKKESFPLTVTSAQKNPTAFYLCASSIYPGSNTGELFFGEGSRLTVL.

The V call is TRBV9, the J call TRBJ1-1, with 8 bases fitting TRBD1. This CDR3 comprises 15 residues. Looked up from germline, CDR1 is SGDLS and CDR2 is YYNGEE. With V trimmed by 4 bases and J by 3 bases, 8 bases remained unmatched. CDR3 in DNA: TGTGCCAGCAGCCCCCGGACAGGGCAGGACACTGAAGCTTTCTTT. This sequence encodes CASSPRTGQDTEAFF.

This sequence joins TRBV7-2 and TRBJ1-1; D is unresolved. The CDR3 consists of 12 residues. Trimming took 2 bases from V and 6 from J, leaving 7 bases between them. The germline V gene encodes CDR1 SGHTA and CDR2 FQGNSA. CDR3 nucleotides: TGTGCCAGCAGCTTACAGGCATCTGAAGCTTTCTTT. Translated: CASSLQASEAFF. Looking up the rest from reference TRBV7-2 and TRBJ1-1 gives the full variable domain: GAGVSQSPSNKVTEKGKDVELRCDPISGHTALYWYRQSLGQGLEFLIYFQGNSAPDKSGLPSDRFSAERTGGSVSTLTIQRTQQEDSAVYLCASSLQASEAFFGQGTRLTVV.

The gene calls are TRBV6-5 and TRBJ1-2; D is undetermined. The V and J ends lost 6 bases and 5 bases respectively, with 13 bases between them. Germline lookup yields CDR1 MNHEY and CDR2 SVGAGI. The CDR3 extends over 13 amino acids. The CDR3 DNA reads as TGTGCCAGCAGCCTCGTTTTAGGGTATGGCTACACCTTC. Amino acids: CASSLVLGYGYTF.

The CDR3, as DNA: TGTGCCAGCTCGCACACAGGGTCAGATACGCAGTATTTT. Translation gives CASSHTGSDTQYF. V is TRBV18 and J is TRBJ2-3, with D tentatively TRBD1 (6 bases). The CDR3 is made up of 13 amino acids. Deletions cut 6 bases from V and 4 bases from J, with 11 bases between. Germline CDR1 and CDR2: KGHSH and LQKENI.

The chain employs TRBV3-1 (or the pseudogene TRBV3-2) and TRBJ1-3; D unresolved. Germline CDR1 and CDR2: LGHDT and YNNKEL (reference sequence). The length of the CDR3 is 15 residues. Trimming shortened V by 0 bases and J by 0 bases, and 6 bases separated the two germline ends. The CDR3 is CASSQDQHSGNTIYF. The DNA of the CDR3 is TGTGCCAGCAGCCAAGACCAGCACTCTGGAAACACCATATATTTT.

The V gene is TRBV5-4, the J gene TRBJ1-2; 7 bases match TRBD1. The CDR3 runs 15 residues. The trim removed 4 bases at V and 2 bases at J, leaving 8 bases unmatched. Germline V gives CDR1 SGHNT, CDR2 YYREEE (reference sequence). CDR3 DNA sequence: TGTGCCAGCAGCCCGTGGGGACAGCAGAACTATGGCTACACCTTC. It codes for CASSPWGQQNYGYTF.

The chain uses TRBV7-9 and TRBJ1-5, with D maybe TRBD1 (6 bases). Germline V CDR1 and CDR2: SEHNR, FQNEAQ (reference sequence). Trimming stripped 5 bases from V and 7 bases from J, with 18 bases between. The CDR3 runs 15 residues. CDR3 region: CASSTGGGSVQPQHF. CDR3 coding DNA: TGTGCCAGCAGCACCGGGGGGGGCTCGGTACAGCCCCAGCATTTT.

The rearrangement uses TRBV27 and TRBJ1-3; D ambiguous. This CDR3 spans 15 amino acids. Trimming cost V 6 bases and J 2 bases, with 14 bases left between them. Germline CDR1 and CDR2: MNHEY and SMNVEV (reference sequence). CDR3 region: CASSPGLRTGNTIYF. DNA of the CDR3: TGTGCCAGCAGCCCCGGGCTAAGGACTGGAAACACCATATATTTT.

The chain is built from TRBV18 and TRBJ2-1; D gene unclear. Trimming cost V 1 base and J 8 bases, with 3 bases left between them. Germline values: CDR1 KGHSH, CDR2 LQKENI. The CDR3 totals 11 residues. CDR3 region: CASSPRDEQFF. The CDR3 region has the DNA TGTGCCAGCTCACCACGGGATGAGCAGTTCTTC.

This clone occurred once. The chain uses TRBV7-6 and TRBJ2-7, with TRBD1 identical over 10 bases. CDR1 and CDR2 from the germline V gene are SGHVS and FNYEAQ. After removal of 5 bases from V and 5 bases from J, the junction contained 12 bases not matched to a gene. CDR3 size: 16 residues. The CDR3 DNA reads as TGTGCCAGCAGCAATCAACACCGGGACAGGGGACACGAGCAGTACTTC. Translation gives CASSNQHRDRGHEQYF.

The chain links TRBV7-2 to TRBJ1-1, with TRBD1 as a possible D gene (6 bases). Trimming removed 5 bases from V and 3 bases from J, with 10 bases in between. Germline CDR1 SGHTA, CDR2 FQGNSA. The CDR3 runs to 13 residues. The CDR3 sequence: CASSTRQDTEAFF. The DNA of the CDR3 is TGTGCCAGCAGCACCAGACAGGACACTGAAGCTTTCTTT.